A single sample gave rise to the 20 T cell receptor beta chains below, sequenced in a study of T cell responses to AZD1222 COVID-19 vaccine. Profiling relied on immunoSEQ multiplex PCR, and the TCRdb table lists in-frame clones only, not all of them. This sample has approximately 190,000 clones; 92% occur once, and the top ten carry approximately 1.4%. Sequencing used peripheral blood, obtained on day 0 of AZD1222 vaccination. The receptors here all came from an adult in good health.

This chain joins TRBV6-6 and TRBJ2-7, with 10 bases that match TRBD1. V shed 7 bases and J 4 bases; nucleotides not matched to a gene: 7. Germline values: CDR1 MNHNY, CDR2 SVGAGI (reference sequence). The CDR3 loop spans 14 amino acids. In DNA form, the CDR3 reads TGTGCCAGCACAAAGGGACAGGGGACGTACGAGCAGTACTTC. It codes for CASTKGQGTYEQYF.

J is TRBJ1-1 and V is TRBV6-5; the D is unclear. This CDR3 is built from 14 residues. Germline CDR1 and CDR2: MNHEY and SVGAGI. Trimming pared 9 bases from V and 1 base from J, leaving 15 bases between. The CDR3 sequence is CASKQWAGNTEAFF. The CDR3 nucleotides are TGTGCCAGTAAGCAGTGGGCGGGGAACACTGAAGCTTTCTTT.

This chain uses TRBV10-3 with TRBJ1-5; D is ambiguous. This CDR3 is built from 14 residues. Trimming removed 3 bases from V and 3 bases from J, with 9 bases in between. Germline CDR1 is ENHRY and CDR2 is SYGVKD. CDR3 sequence (DNA): TGTGCCATCAGTGACCCGGGCTTCAATCAGCCCCAGCATTTT. This encodes CAISDPGFNQPQHF.

V gene TRBV10-3 combines with J gene TRBJ2-5; 7 bases line up with TRBD2. The CDR3 runs 14 residues. With 8 bases clipped from V and 3 bases from J, the junction kept 9 bases outside the gene matches. Germline CDR1 is ENHRY and CDR2 is SYGVKD. CDR3 coding DNA: TGTGCCATCTCCCCCTGGGGGGGGAAAGAGACCCAGTACTTC. Amino acid sequence: CAISPWGGKETQYF.

The chain uses TRBV18 and TRBJ1-4; 7 bases align to TRBD1. This CDR3 is built from 15 residues. Germline assignment: CDR1 KGHSH and CDR2 LQKENI. V lost 3 bases, J lost 3 bases, and 4 bases stayed unmatched. The CDR3 nucleotides read TGTGCCAGCTCACCTAACCAGGGGGCTAATGAAAAACTGTTTTTT. Translated: CASSPNQGANEKLFF.

This chain connects TRBV2 to TRBJ1-6; 9 bases are shared with TRBD1. Germline lookup yields CDR1 SNHLY and CDR2 FYNNEI. The CDR3 has 13 residues. Unmatched junction bases numbered 4, after V lost 9 bases and J lost 7 bases. The CDR3 DNA sequence: TGTGCCAGACAGGGGGCGATCAATTCACCCCTCCACTTT. It yields the protein CARQGAINSPLHF.

The V call is TRBV28, the J call TRBJ1-4; D is unclear. V shed 3 bases and J shed 13 bases, with 24 bases lying between them. CDR1 is MDHEN and CDR2 is SYDVKM in the germline V gene. This CDR3 spans 16 amino acids. The DNA for the CDR3 is TGTGCCAGCAGTTTCCTCAGTGGGGATATGATCCCACGACTGTTTTTT. This codes for CASSFLSGDMIPRLFF.

This clone was detected once. The rearrangement uses TRBV6-4 and TRBJ2-1, with 8 bases identical to TRBD1. The ends lost 5 bases at V and 4 bases at J; junction bases unmatched: 10. The CDR3 covers 16 residues. Per the germline V gene, CDR1 is MRHNA and CDR2 is SNTAGT. CDR3 sequence reads: CASSPLTGARYNEQFF. DNA for the CDR3: TGTGCCAGCAGTCCCCTGACAGGGGCTAGATACAATGAGCAGTTCTTC.

V and J are TRBV5-1 and TRBJ2-5; 7 bases align to TRBD2. Germline CDR1 SGHRS, CDR2 YFSETQ. The CDR3 has 15 amino acids. V dropped 3 bases and J dropped 3; count of bases not matched to a gene: 8. The CDR3 sequence: CASSSPLGGEETQYF. The CDR3 DNA is TGCGCCAGCAGCTCCCCTCTGGGGGGGGAAGAGACCCAGTACTTC.

This clone was found a few times. This chain links TRBV5-6 with TRBJ2-2; D possibly corresponds to TRBD1 (6 bases). This CDR3 contains 14 residues. V was shortened by 4 bases and J by 7 bases, with 14 bases between the two germline ends. From germline, CDR1 is SGHDT and CDR2 YYEEEE. The CDR3 sequence: CASSAPNRVGELFF. CDR3 nucleotides: TGTGCCAGCAGCGCGCCGAACAGGGTCGGGGAGCTGTTTTTT. The whole variable domain, filled in from reference TRBV5-6 and TRBJ2-2, reads DAGVTQSPTHLIKTRGQQVTLRCSPKSGHDTVSWYQQALGQGPQFIFQYYEEEERQRGNFPDRFSGHQFPNYSSELNVNALLLGDSALYLCASSAPNRVGELFFGEGSRLTVL.

Regarding this clone: This sample includes further DNA sequences coding for the same CDR3. The chain has TRBV9 and TRBJ1-6; D gene uncertain. Germline values: CDR1 SGDLS, CDR2 YYNGEE. The CDR3 extends over 15 amino acids. V was clipped by 0 bases and J by 1 base, with 5 bases between them. The CDR3 region has the DNA TGTGCCAGCAGCGTAGGAGGTTCCTATAATTCACCCCTCCACTTT. This codes for CASSVGGSYNSPLHF.

The rearrangement uses TRBV9 and TRBJ2-5; D is unclear. The ends were cut back, 0 bases at V and 2 bases at J, with 11 bases in the middle. The CDR3 runs 15 residues. CDR1 is SGDLS, CDR2 YYNGEE, per germline. This chain's CDR3 is CASSVAGDLQETQYF. CDR3 in DNA: TGTGCCAGCAGCGTAGCAGGCGACCTACAAGAGACCCAGTACTTC.

The gene calls are TRBV3-1 (or the pseudogene TRBV3-2) and TRBJ1-5; TRBD1 is a possible D gene (5 bases). Germline CDR1 reads LGHDT; CDR2 reads YNNKEL (reference sequence). Trimming cost V 3 bases and J 7 bases, with 16 bases left between them. The CDR3 covers 15 residues. CDR3 DNA: TGTGCCAGCAGCCACGGCAGGGCGGGGGGGCAGCCCCAGCATTTT. Residues: CASSHGRAGGQPQHF.

The V gene is TRBV28, the J gene TRBJ1-2; 8 bases agree with TRBD1. The V segment lost 4 bases and the J segment 7 bases; nucleotides outside the gene matches: 2. Germline V CDR1 and CDR2: MDHEN, SYDVKM. The CDR3 runs to 12 residues. The CDR3 DNA follows: TGTGCCAGCAGTTCCCAGGGGGCTGGCTACACCTTC. It codes for CASSSQGAGYTF.

This clone was seen a few times. The chain links TRBV6-4 to TRBJ1-2; D may be TRBD1 (5 bases). This CDR3 contains 12 residues. With 4 bases removed from V and 8 bases from J, the gap between germline ends came to 11 bases. CDR1 MRHNA and CDR2 SNTAGT come from the germline V gene. DNA for the CDR3: TGTGCCAGCAGTGCCTCTGGGGGAGGCTACACCTTC. This translates into CASSASGGGYTF.

The rearrangement links TRBV4-1 to TRBJ2-5; TRBD1 matches at 7 bases. The CDR3 contains 13 residues. V was clipped by 6 bases and J by 2 bases; unmatched bases: 3. Germline V gene data show CDR1 as MGHRA and CDR2 as YSYEKL. As DNA, the CDR3 is TGCGCCAGCAGTAGGGGGCCTCAAGAGACCCAGTACTTC. Encoded protein: CASSRGPQETQYF.

The DNA of the CDR3 is TGTGCCATCAGTGAGTCGGTGGTTAGCAATCAGCCCCAGCATTTT. Translating it yields CAISESVVSNQPQHF. J is TRBJ1-5 and V is TRBV10-3; D is unresolved. CDR3 length: 15 residues. V gave up 0 bases and J gave up 0 bases, with 6 bases separating them. The germline V gene has CDR1 ENHRY and CDR2 SYGVKD.

CDR3 DNA sequence: TGTGCCAGCAGCTTACGCAATGAGCAGTTCTTC. Translation: CASSLRNEQFF. This chain links TRBV5-6 with TRBJ2-1; D is unresolved. The germline V gene has CDR1 SGHDT and CDR2 YYEEEE. Trimming removed 2 bases from V and 6 bases from J, with 3 bases in between. The CDR3 length is 11 residues.

The CDR3 nucleotides read TGTGCCAGCAGTTCCCTGGGACAGGGCATCGAGACCCAGTACTTC. It encodes CASSSLGQGIETQYF. V and J are TRBV6-5 and TRBJ2-5, with TRBD1 identical over 9 bases. The V and J ends lost 4 bases and 5 bases, in that order; junction bases with no gene match: 8. CDR1 and CDR2 (germline): MNHEY, SVGAGI. CDR3 length: 15 residues.

CDR3 DNA sequence: TGTGCCAGCAGCCAAGTCCTTGGGGTTACTGAAGCTTTCTTT. Encoded protein: CASSQVLGVTEAFF. This chain uses TRBV3-1 (or the pseudogene TRBV3-2) with TRBJ1-1, with unresolved D. V gave up 1 base and J gave up 5 bases, with 11 bases separating them. The CDR3 is 14 amino acids. Germline loops: CDR1 LGHDT, CDR2 YNNKEL (reference sequence).